The sequence of this T cell receptor beta chain was determined in a study of cytomegalovirus exposure and HLA in healthy donors. Study results and caveats: A few V segments could not be told apart, such as TRBV6-2 and TRBV6-3, and were left out. For most TCR sequences rarity was the rule, although some public TCRs occurred in many donors.

The PCR used 60 Vbeta and 13 Jbeta primers. Original processing notes: Approximately 73 million unique TCR beta chains, roughly 11 million shared, were counted in a later analysis. Repertoires were generated with immunoSEQ multiplex PCR, while TCRdb's copy carries only in-frame clones and drops some. The V and J calls and the clone size are those of that table, but D and trimming were determined from the DNA. The sample has approximately 120,000 clones, approximately 80% seen once. This CDR3 is 14 amino acids long. The germline gives CDR1 SGHTA, CDR2 FQGTGA. Trimming took 2 bases from V and 3 from J, leaving 10 bases between them. For this clone: Its antigen is unknown.

The sample taken for sequencing was PBMCs. The rearrangement joins TRBV7-3 to TRBJ1-1; tentative D call: TRBD1 (5 bases). This sequence originates from a man under 40 in good health and CMV-seropositive. CDR3 region: CASSLQGRDTEAFF. Here the CDR3 DNA reads TGTGCCAGCAGCTTACAGGGAAGGGACACTGAAGCTTTCTTT.